Following are 5 T cell receptor beta chains from one sample sequenced in a study of T cells in Graves' hyperthyroidism and ophthalmopathy. The source material, RNA transcripts, was used to amplify TCR beta CDR3 regions. The primer set for the first-round RT-PCR of the TCR CDR3 was HTBI. Via MiXCR, TCRdb re-called the multiplex PCR reads, giving one row per CDR3 protein. The sample holds approximately 700,000 distinct CDR3 sequences, about 17% seen once. The sequenced sample consisted of blood. The receptors originated from a man aged 18 to 29 with Graves' hyperthyroidism.

This clonotype has just a few counts. The V gene is TRBV7-3, the J gene TRBJ2-5; D is undetermined. The germline CDR1 and CDR2 sequences are SGHTA and FQGTGA. The V and J ends lost 3 bases and 2 bases respectively, with 7 bases between them. The CDR3 is made up of 13 amino acids. The CDR3 region is CASSFNSQETQYF. Here the CDR3 DNA reads TGTGCCAGCAGCTTCAACAGTCAAGAGACCCAGTACTTC.

The chain combines TRBV7-2 with TRBJ1-1; perhaps TRBD1 as D (5 bases). Deletions cut 5 bases from V and 4 bases from J, with 14 bases between. The germline V gene has CDR1 SGHTA and CDR2 FQGNSA. This CDR3 is built from 14 residues. The CDR3 bases are TGTGCCAGCAGCCCCCCAGGGTCCGCCACTGAAGCTTTCTTT. This encodes CASSPPGSATEAFF.

The CDR3 sequence is CASSLSAGLGLEQYF. DNA of the CDR3: TGTGCCAGCAGTTTATCCGCAGGGTTGGGTCTCGAGCAGTACTTC. The V gene is TRBV27, the J gene TRBJ2-7; a weak D match, TRBD1 (5 bases). This CDR3 is built from 15 residues. CDR1 MNHEY and CDR2 SMNVEV come from the germline V gene (reference sequence). The V and J ends lost 0 bases and 6 bases respectively, with 15 bases between them.

CDR3 coding DNA: TGCAGTGTCAACAGGGGATATGGCTACACCTTC. Its protein is CSVNRGYGYTF. V is TRBV20-1 and J is TRBJ1-2; TRBD1 matches at 7 bases. The CDR3 is 11 residues long. Germline loops: CDR1 DFQATT, CDR2 SNEGSKA (reference sequence). Trimming removed 7 bases from V and 5 bases from J; junction bases left unmatched: 4.

This chain links TRBV29-1 with TRBJ2-6, with 8 bases fitting TRBD1. The J segment lost 0 bases and the V segment lost 7 bases, leaving 5 bases of the junction unmatched. The germline V gene has CDR1 SQVTM and CDR2 ANQGSEA. The CDR3 extends over 15 amino acids. The CDR3 loop is CSAGQGNSGANVLTF. In nucleotides, the CDR3 is TGCAGCGCCGGACAGGGAAACTCTGGGGCCAACGTCCTGACTTTC. Full variable domain (outside the CDR3, taken from reference TRBV29-1 and TRBJ2-6): SAVISQKPSRDICQRGTSLTIQCQVDSQVTMMFWYRQQPGQSLTLIATANQGSEATYESGFVIDKFPISRPNLTFSTLTVSNMSPEDSSIYLCSAGQGNSGANVLTFGAGSRLTVL.